This TCR beta chain was sequenced during a study of molecular identifiers for immune sequencing clone quantification. The CDR3 consists of 17 residues. The ends were cut back, 2 bases at V and 0 bases at J, with 13 bases in the middle. Germline CDR1 MNHEY, CDR2 SVGAGI. Naive CD8 T cells were sorted, and the gate applied was CD8+CD4-CCR7+CD45RA+. TCRdb reanalysed the PCR reads using MiXCR and keeps one entry per CDR3 protein. The sample shows about 640,000 distinct CDR3 sequences, 15% to 20% of them seen only once. This TCR came from a human donor in good health. Some libraries in this study had Jurkat cell RNA spiked in. Sequences were obtained from naive CD8+ T cells from blood, with Jurkat cell RNA spiked in. Subset reported: FACS-sorted CD8+CD4-CCR7+CD45RA+ naive T cells. The V gene is TRBV6-5, the J gene TRBJ2-2; D gene ambiguous. In DNA, the CDR3 is TGTGCCAGCAGTTACGGTTTCACCAGACCGAACACCGGGGAGCTGTTTTTT. This translates into CASSYGFTRPNTGELFF.